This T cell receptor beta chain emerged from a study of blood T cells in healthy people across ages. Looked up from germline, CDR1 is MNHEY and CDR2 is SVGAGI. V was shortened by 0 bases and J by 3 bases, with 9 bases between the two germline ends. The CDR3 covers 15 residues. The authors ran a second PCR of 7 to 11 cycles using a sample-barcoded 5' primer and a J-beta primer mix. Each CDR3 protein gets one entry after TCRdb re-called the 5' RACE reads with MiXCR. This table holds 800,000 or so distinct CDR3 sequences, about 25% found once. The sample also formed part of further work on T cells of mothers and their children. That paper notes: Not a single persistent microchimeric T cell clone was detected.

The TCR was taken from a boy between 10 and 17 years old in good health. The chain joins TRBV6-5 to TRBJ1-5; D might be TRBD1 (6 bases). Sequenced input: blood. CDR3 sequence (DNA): TGTGCCAGCAGTTACTCGAGGGGGTACAATCAGCCCCAGCATTTT. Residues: CASSYSRGYNQPQHF.